This note documents a single TCR beta chain sequence. Here immunoSEQ multiplex PCR was the method, and the copy in TCRdb shows in-frame clones only, minus some. The repertoire includes about 310,000 clones, around nine tenths of them detected once, and around 9% sits in the top ten. The entry originates in a study of blood T cell repertoires in COVID-19. Study-level background: T cells, B-cell-depleted T cells, or PBMCs provided the cDNA or gDNA that served as material.

Participants were aged about 18 to 90 years, lived in around 22 US areas, and enrolled virtually. Recovered Cohort 3 donors showed two negative PCRs, clearance, or symptom resolution. The V end was cut by 4 bases, the J end by 6 bases, with 18 bases between. CDR1 is MGHDK and CDR2 is SYGVNS in the germline V gene. This CDR3 comprises 16 residues. This TCR was sampled from a woman between 25 and 40 years old who had recovered from COVID-19. The chain is built from TRBV25-1 and TRBJ1-4; no clear D gene. The sample taken for sequencing was PBMCs or T cells enriched from blood (not recorded which). In DNA, the CDR3 is TGTGCCAGCAGTGGCCCGGCGACCGCGGGTCATGAAAAACTGTTTTTT. Translation gives CASSGPATAGHEKLFF.